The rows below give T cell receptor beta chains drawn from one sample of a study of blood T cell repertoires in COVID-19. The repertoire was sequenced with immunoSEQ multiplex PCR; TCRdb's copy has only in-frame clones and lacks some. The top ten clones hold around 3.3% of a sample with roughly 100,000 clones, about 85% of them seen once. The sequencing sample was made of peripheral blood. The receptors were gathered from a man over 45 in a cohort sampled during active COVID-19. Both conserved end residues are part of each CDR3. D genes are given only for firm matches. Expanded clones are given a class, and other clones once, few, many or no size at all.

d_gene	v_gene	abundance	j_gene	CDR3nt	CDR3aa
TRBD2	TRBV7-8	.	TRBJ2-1	TGTGCCAGCAGCGGCGGGGGGTTTAGCTACAATGAGCAGTTCTTC	CASSGGGFSYNEQFF
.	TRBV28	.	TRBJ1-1	TGTGCCAGCAGTTTAAGTCAGGGGAGCACTGAAGCTTTCTTT	CASSLSQGSTEAFF
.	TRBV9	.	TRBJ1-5	TGTGCCAGCACGGGGGAGGGAAAATTACGAAGCAATCAGCCCCAGCATTTT	CASTGEGKLRSNQPQHF
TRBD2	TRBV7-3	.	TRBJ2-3	TGTGCCAGCAGCAGGACGCTAGGGACTAGCGGGGGGGTCAGGACAGATACGCAGTATTTT	CASSRTLGTSGGVRTDTQYF
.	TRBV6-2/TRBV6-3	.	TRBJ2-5	TGTGCCAGCAGTTCTGGACGGACACTACAAGAGACCCAGTACTTC	CASSSGRTLQETQYF
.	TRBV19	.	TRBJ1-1	TGTGCCAGTAGTATAGTGACCCAGGGCAAGCAAGCTTTCTTT	CASSIVTQGKQAFF
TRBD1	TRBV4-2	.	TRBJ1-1	TGTGCCAGCAGCCGACACCCCGGGACAGGGACCGAAGCTTTCTTT	CASSRHPGTGTEAFF
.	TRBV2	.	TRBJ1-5	TGTGCCAGCAGCCTTGACAGTACGCGCAATCAGCCCCAGCATTTT	CASSLDSTRNQPQHF
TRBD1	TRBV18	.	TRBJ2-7	TGTGCCAGCTCATCCTACAGGGGGGAATACGAGCAGTACTTC	CASSSYRGEYEQYF
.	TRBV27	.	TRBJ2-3	TGTGCCAGCAGTAATCCCTCCGGGGAAAGCACAGATACGCAGTATTTT	CASSNPSGESTDTQYF
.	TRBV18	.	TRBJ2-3	TGTGCCAGCTCGGACTTAGATACGCAGTATTTT	CASSDLDTQYF
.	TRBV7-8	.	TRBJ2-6	TGTGCCAGCATCCCGACTCCATTGGGGGGGCATGGGGCCAACGTCCTGACTTTC	CASIPTPLGGHGANVLTF
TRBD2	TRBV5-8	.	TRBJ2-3	TGTGCCAGCAGCTTCGGGACTAGCGGGGGCAACACAGATACGCAGTATTTT	CASSFGTSGGNTDTQYF
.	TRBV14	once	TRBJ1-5	TGTGCCAGCAGCCAAGATCGGGAGAGCGGACATCAGCCCCAGCATTTT	CASSQDRESGHQPQHF
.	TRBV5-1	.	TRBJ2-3	TGCGCCAGCACCCGGGAAATTTCAGATACGCAGTATTTT	CASTREISDTQYF
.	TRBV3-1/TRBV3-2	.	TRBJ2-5	TGTGCCAGCAGCCAAGATGAACGGGAGACCCAGTACTTC	CASSQDERETQYF
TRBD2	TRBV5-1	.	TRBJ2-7	TGCGCCAGCAGCTTGTCCCAGGGTGCCACTAGCGACGAGCAGTACTTC	CASSLSQGATSDEQYF
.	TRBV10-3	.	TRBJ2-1	TGTGCCATCAGTGAGAAGCGTCCTCTCGATCGGTTCTTC	CAISEKRPLDRFF
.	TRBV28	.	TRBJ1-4	TGTGCCAGCAGTCCCCAGGGAGGGGGTGAAAAACTGTTTTTT	CASSPQGGGEKLFF
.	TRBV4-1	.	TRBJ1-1	TGCGCCAGCAGTCCCGAGTTGAGCAGGCGGAACACTGAAGCTTTCTTT	CASSPELSRRNTEAFF
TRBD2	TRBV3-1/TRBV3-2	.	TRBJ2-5	TGTGCCAGCAGCCTCCAGACTAGCGGGGGCCAAGCGGCCCAGTACTTC	CASSLQTSGGQAAQYF
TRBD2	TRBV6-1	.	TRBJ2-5	TGTGCCAGCAGTGAGCTTAGCGGGGGGCTTGAGACCCAGTACTTC	CASSELSGGLETQYF
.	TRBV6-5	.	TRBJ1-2	TGTGCCAGCAGACCCACCGGACAGAAGGATGGCTACACCTTC	CASRPTGQKDGYTF
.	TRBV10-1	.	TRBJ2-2	TGCGCCAGCAGTGAGTCCGGGATGAACACCGGGGAGCTGTTTTTT	CASSESGMNTGELFF
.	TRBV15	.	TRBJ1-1	TGTGCCACCAGCAGAGATCCTCGCAGGGACACTGAAGCTTTCTTT	CATSRDPRRDTEAFF
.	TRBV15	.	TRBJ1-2	TGTGCCACCAGCAGGGAGGGCTATGGCTACACCTTC	CATSREGYGYTF
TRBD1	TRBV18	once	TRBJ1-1	TGTGCCAGCTCAGGGTTTCAGGGGGGGAACACTGAAGCTTTCTTT	CASSGFQGGNTEAFF
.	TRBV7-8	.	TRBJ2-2	TGTGCCAGCAGCTCAACGGGGAGCGCCGGGGAGCTGTTTTTT	CASSSTGSAGELFF
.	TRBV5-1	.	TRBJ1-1	TGCGCCAGCACCCCTGGGGGCAGCCTGAACACTGAAGCTTTCTTT	CASTPGGSLNTEAFF
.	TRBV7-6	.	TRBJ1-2	TGTGCCAGCAGCTTGGGCCCGGTGTCGGAAGCTAACTATGGCTACACCTTC	CASSLGPVSEANYGYTF
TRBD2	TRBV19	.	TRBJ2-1	TGTGCCAGTGGGTCTACTAGCGGGGGGGCCTATGAGCAGTTCTTC	CASGSTSGGAYEQFF
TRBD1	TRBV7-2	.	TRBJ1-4	TGTGCCAGCAGCTCCTACAGGGGAGCCGAAAAACTGTTTTTT	CASSSYRGAEKLFF
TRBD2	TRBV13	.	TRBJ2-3	TGTGCCAGCAGCACCCGACTAGCGGGGGCGAGCACAGATACGCAGTATTTT	CASSTRLAGASTDTQYF
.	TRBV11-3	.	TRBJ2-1	TGTGCCAGCAGCTTAGGAGGGGAGCAGTTCTTC	CASSLGGEQFF
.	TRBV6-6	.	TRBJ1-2	TGTGCCAGCAGTCGCGACAGATCCTATGGCTACACCTTC	CASSRDRSYGYTF
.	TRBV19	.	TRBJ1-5	TGTGCCAGTAGTCTTGGAGGGACCCTCAATCAGCCCCAGCATTTT	CASSLGGTLNQPQHF
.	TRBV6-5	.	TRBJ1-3	TGTGCCAGCAGTTACTCGCGCCGGGGAGCTGGAAACACCATATATTTT	CASSYSRRGAGNTIYF
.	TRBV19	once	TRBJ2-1	TGTGCCAGTAGTAGCCGGATCGGGTCGGGCAATGAGCAGTTCTTC	CASSSRIGSGNEQFF
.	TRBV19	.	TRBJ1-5	TGTGCCAGTTCAGATCGGGGGGGGGATCAGCCCCAGCATTTT	CASSDRGGDQPQHF
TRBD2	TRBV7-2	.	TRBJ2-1	TGTGCCAGCAGCTTATCCCTCTTGGGGGGGAACAATGAGCAGTTCTTC	CASSLSLLGGNNEQFF
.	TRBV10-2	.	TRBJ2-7	TGCGCCAGCCGTGGTTCAGGGGTCCTCTACGAGCAGTACTTC	CASRGSGVLYEQYF